This record concerns one TCR beta chain sequence. Its specificity is unknown. The sample is drawn from a study of cytomegalovirus exposure and HLA in healthy donors. Study-level points and caveats: Presence/absence analyses assumed roughly uniform sequencing depth across donors. Among TCR beta chains of equal frequency, HLA-associated ones were more clonally expanded in a later analysis. Follow-up analysis later connected one missense variant in DCLRE1C with trimming of TCR beta V- and J-genes.

The PCR had 60 Vbeta and 13 Jbeta primers. Sequencing was performed with immunoSEQ multiplex PCR; in TCRdb, only in-frame clones are kept and a portion is missing. The data hold 80,000 to 130,000 clones, with 79% observed a single time. V lost 2 bases, J lost 3 bases, and 14 bases lay in between. CDR3 length: 16 amino acids. Per germline, CDR1 SEHNR and CDR2 FQNEAQ (reference sequence). The sequence was obtained from a female donor in good health and CMV-seropositive. The chain has TRBV7-9 and TRBJ2-1; possible D gene TRBD2, 5 bases. Source material: PBMCs. The CDR3 DNA reads as TGTGCCAGCAGCTTATCTATACTAGTAGGCTACAATGAGCAGTTCTTC. This sequence encodes CASSLSILVGYNEQFF.